This T cell receptor beta chain was sequenced for a study of blood T cell repertoires in COVID-19. As for the study in general: Samples came from the United States, Italy and Spain, spanning acute and convalescent COVID-19.

Donors were grouped by their self-reported clinical history. Participants in the exposed group had met a COVID-19 case in the 2 weeks before joining the study. Trimming took 6 bases from V and 7 from J, leaving 18 bases between them. This CDR3 contains 14 residues. Germline CDR1 SNHLY, CDR2 FYNNEI. Measured with immunoSEQ multiplex PCR; TCRdb has only the in-frame clones, and not every one. The repertoire holds a few hundred thousand clones, around nine tenths seen once, with less than 1.5% in the top ten. The gene calls are TRBV2 and TRBJ1-2, with D unclear. This TCR came from a young woman who had been exposed to COVID-19. The sample taken for sequencing was PBMCs or T cells enriched from blood (not recorded which). The CDR3 nucleotides are TGTGCCAGCAGACCCACGGGAGCACTCTCTGGCTACACCTTC. Residues: CASRPTGALSGYTF.